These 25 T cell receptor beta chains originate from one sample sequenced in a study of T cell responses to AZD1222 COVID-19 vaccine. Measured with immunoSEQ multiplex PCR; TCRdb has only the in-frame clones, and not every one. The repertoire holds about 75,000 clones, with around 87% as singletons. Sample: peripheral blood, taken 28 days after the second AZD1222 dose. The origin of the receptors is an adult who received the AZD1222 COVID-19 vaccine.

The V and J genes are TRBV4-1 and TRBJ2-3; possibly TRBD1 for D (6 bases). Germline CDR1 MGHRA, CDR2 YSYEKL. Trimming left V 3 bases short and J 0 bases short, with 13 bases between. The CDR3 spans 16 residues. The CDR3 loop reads CASSHATGPSTDTQYF. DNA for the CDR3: TGCGCCAGCAGCCACGCGACAGGTCCTAGCACAGATACGCAGTATTTT.

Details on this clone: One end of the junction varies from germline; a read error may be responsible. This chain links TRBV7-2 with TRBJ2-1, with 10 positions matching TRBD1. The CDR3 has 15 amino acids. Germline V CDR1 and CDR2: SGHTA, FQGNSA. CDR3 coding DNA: TGTGCCAGCAGCTTAGAATTCGGCCCGACAGGGGGCTTTGTCTTC. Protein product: CASSLEFGPTGGFVF.

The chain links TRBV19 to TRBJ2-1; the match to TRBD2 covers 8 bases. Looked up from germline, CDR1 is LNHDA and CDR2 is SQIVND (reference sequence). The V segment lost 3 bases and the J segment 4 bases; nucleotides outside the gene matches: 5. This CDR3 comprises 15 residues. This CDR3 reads CASSMEGLVYNEQFF. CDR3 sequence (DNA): TGTGCCAGTAGTATGGAGGGACTAGTTTACAATGAGCAGTTCTTC.

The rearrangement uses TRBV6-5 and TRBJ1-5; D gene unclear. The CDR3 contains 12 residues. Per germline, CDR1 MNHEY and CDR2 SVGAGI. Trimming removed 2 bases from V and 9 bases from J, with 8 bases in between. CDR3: CASSYRGGPQHF. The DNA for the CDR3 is TGTGCCAGCAGTTACCGGGGTGGGCCCCAGCATTTT.

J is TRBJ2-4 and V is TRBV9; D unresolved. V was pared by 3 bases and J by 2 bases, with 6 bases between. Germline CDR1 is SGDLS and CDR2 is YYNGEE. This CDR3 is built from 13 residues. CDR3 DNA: TGTGCCAGCAGCGCACACACCAAAAACATTCAGTACTTC. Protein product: CASSAHTKNIQYF.

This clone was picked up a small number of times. The CDR3 region has the DNA TGTGCCAGCAGCTATTGGGGATGGAGAAAATATGGCTACACCTTC. Amino acids: CASSYWGWRKYGYTF. The chain employs TRBV3-1 (or the pseudogene TRBV3-2) and TRBJ1-2; D gene ambiguous. This CDR3 is built from 15 residues. V was trimmed by 5 bases and J by 5 bases, leaving 18 bases between them. Germline V gene lookup returns CDR1 LGHDT and CDR2 YNNKEL (reference sequence).

The CDR3 reads CASSIKGLTNQPQHF. DNA for the CDR3: TGTGCCAGTAGTATAAAGGGGCTCACCAATCAGCCCCAGCATTTT. The chain employs TRBV19 and TRBJ1-5, with D maybe TRBD1 (5 bases). This CDR3 comprises 15 residues. CDR1 is LNHDA, CDR2 SQIVND, per germline (reference sequence). The V end was cut by 2 bases, the J end by 3 bases, with 11 bases between.

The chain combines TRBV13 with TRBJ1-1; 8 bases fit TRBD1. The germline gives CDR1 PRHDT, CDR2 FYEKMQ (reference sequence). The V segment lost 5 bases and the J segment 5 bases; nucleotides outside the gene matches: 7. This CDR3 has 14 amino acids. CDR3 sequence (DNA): TGTGCCAGCAGCCCGGGACAGGTAGGGACTGAAGCTTTCTTT. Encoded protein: CASSPGQVGTEAFF. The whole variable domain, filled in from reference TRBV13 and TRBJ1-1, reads AAGVIQSPRHLIKEKRETATLKCYPIPRHDTVYWYQQGPGQDPQFLISFYEKMQSDKGSIPDRFSAQQFSDYHSELNMSSLELGDSALYFCASSPGQVGTEAFFGQGTRLTVV.

CDR3 region: CASSEILGRGGGTEAFF. The CDR3 region has the DNA TGTGCCAGCAGTGAAATCCTCGGGCGAGGGGGAGGCACTGAAGCTTTCTTT. The V and J genes are TRBV6-1 and TRBJ1-1, with a possible D match to TRBD1 (6 bases). Trimming removed 2 bases from V and 4 bases from J, with 20 bases in between. Germline-derived CDR1 and CDR2 are MNHNS and SASEGT. This CDR3 has 17 amino acids.

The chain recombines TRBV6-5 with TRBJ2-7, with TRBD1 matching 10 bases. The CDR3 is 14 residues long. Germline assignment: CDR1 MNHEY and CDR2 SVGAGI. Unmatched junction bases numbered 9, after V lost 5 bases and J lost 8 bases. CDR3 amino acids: CASSSRDRGPKQYF. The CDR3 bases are TGTGCCAGCAGTAGCCGGGACAGGGGCCCCAAGCAGTACTTC.

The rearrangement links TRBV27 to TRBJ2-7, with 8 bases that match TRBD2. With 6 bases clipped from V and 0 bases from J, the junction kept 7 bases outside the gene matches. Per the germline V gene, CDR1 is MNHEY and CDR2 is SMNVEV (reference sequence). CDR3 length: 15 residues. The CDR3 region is CASSPRAGGSYEQYF. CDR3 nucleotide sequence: TGTGCCAGCAGCCCTAGGGCGGGGGGCTCCTACGAGCAGTACTTC.

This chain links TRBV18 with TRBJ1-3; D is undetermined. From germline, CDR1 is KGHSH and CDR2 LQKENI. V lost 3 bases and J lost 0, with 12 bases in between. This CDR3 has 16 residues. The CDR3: CASSPSTPSSGNTIYF. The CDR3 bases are TGTGCCAGCTCACCTTCGACACCAAGCTCTGGAAACACCATATATTTT.

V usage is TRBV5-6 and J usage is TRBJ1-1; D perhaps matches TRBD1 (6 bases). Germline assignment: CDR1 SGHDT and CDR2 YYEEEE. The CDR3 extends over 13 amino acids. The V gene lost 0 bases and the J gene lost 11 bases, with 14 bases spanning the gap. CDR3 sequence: CASSLGGQGQAFF. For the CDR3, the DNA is TGTGCCAGCAGCTTGGGGGGCCAGGGGCAGGCTTTCTTT.

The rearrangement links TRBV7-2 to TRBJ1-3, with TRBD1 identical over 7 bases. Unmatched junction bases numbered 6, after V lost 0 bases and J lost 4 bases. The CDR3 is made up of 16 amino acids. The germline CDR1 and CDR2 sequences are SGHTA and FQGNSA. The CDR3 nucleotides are TGTGCCAGCAGCTTAGCAGGGGGCAGGGCGGGAAACACCATATATTTT. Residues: CASSLAGGRAGNTIYF.

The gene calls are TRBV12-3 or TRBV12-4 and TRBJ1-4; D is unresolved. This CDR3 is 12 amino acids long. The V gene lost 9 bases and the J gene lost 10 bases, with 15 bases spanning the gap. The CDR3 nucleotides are TGTGCCAGTTCACCCCAAGCGGGAAAACTGTTTTTT. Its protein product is CASSPQAGKLFF.

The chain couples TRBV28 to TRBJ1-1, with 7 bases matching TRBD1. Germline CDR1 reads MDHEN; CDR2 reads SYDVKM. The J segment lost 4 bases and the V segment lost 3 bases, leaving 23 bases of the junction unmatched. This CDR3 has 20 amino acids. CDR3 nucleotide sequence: TGTGCCAGCAGTTTCACCGGGACAGTGATCCTGAGGGGGCAGGGCACTGAAGCTTTCTTT. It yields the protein CASSFTGTVILRGQGTEAFF.

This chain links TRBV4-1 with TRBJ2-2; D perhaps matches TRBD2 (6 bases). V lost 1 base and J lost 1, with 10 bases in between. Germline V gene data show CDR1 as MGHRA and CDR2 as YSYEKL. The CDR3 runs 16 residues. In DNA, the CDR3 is TGCGCCAGCAGCCAAGTTGGCGGGGAGAACACCGGGGAGCTGTTTTTT. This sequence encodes CASSQVGGENTGELFF.

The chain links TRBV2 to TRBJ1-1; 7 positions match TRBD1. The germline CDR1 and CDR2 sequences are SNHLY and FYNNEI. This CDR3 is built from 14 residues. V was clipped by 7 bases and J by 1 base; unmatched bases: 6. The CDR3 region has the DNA TGTGCCAGCAAACCGACAGGGAGGAACACTGAAGCTTTCTTT. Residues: CASKPTGRNTEAFF.

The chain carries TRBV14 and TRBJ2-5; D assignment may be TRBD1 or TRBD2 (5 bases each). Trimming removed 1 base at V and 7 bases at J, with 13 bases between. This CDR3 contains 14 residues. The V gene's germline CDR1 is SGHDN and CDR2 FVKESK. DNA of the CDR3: TGTGCCAGCAGCCAAGCCGGGGCCCGGGGGACCCAGTACTTC. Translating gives CASSQAGARGTQYF.

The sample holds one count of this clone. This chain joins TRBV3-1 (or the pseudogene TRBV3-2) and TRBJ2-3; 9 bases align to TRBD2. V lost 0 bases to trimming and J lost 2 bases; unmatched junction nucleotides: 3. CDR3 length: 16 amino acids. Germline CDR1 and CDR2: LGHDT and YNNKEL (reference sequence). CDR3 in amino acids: CASSQDASGVTDTQYF. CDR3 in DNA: TGTGCCAGCAGCCAAGACGCTAGCGGGGTCACAGATACGCAGTATTTT.

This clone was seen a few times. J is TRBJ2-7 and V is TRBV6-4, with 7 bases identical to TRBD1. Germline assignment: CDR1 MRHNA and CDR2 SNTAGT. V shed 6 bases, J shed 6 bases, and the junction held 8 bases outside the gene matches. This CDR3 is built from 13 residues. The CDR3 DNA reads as TGTGCCAGCAGCAAGACAGGGTCCGGCGAGCAGTACTTC. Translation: CASSKTGSGEQYF.

The CDR3 region is CASSDISPLHF. In nucleotides, the CDR3 is TGTGCCAGCAGTGACATTTCACCCCTCCACTTT. V and J are TRBV6-1 and TRBJ1-6, with no clear D. The CDR3 extends over 11 amino acids. Trimming cost V 3 bases and J 9 bases, with 3 bases left between them. CDR1 MNHNS and CDR2 SASEGT come from the germline V gene.

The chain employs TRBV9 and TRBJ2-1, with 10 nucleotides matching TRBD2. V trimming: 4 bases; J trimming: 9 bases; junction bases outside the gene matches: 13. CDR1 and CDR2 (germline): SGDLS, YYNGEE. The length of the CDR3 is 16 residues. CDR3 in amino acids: CASSTGWLAGVGEQFF. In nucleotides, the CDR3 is TGTGCCAGCAGCACCGGCTGGCTAGCGGGGGTTGGTGAGCAGTTCTTC.

The CDR3 DNA reads TGTGCCAGCTCTCACAGGGGAAATGAAAAACTGTTTTTT. Translation gives CASSHRGNEKLFF. J is TRBJ1-4 and V is TRBV25-1; TRBD1 agrees at 7 bases. This CDR3 comprises 13 residues. Per the germline V gene, CDR1 is MGHDK and CDR2 is SYGVNS. The V and J ends lost 8 bases and 5 bases, in that order; junction bases with no gene match: 5.

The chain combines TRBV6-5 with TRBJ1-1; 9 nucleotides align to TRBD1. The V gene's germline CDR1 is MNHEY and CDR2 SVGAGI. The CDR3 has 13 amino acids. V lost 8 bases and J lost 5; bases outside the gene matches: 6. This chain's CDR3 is CASGQGLDTEAFF. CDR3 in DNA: TGTGCCAGCGGACAGGGGCTGGATACTGAAGCTTTCTTT.